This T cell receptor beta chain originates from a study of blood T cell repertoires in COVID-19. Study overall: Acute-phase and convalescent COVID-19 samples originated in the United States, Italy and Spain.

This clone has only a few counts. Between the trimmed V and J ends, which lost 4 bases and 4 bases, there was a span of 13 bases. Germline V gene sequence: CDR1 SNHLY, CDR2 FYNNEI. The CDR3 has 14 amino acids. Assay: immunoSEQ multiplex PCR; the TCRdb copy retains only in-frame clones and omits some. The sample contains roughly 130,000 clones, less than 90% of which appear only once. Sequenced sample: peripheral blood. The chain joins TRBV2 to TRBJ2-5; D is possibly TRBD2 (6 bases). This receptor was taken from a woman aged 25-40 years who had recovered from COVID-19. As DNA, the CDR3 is TGTGCCAGCAGTGCCCGACTAGGTTCAGAGACCCAGTACTTC. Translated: CASSARLGSETQYF. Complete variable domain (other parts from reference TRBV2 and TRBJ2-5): EPEVTQTPSHQVTQMGQEVILRCVPISNHLYFYWYRQILGQKVEFLVSFYNNEISEKSEIFDDQFSVERPDGSNFTLKIRSTKLEDSAMYFCASSARLGSETQYFGPGTRLLVL.